This note documents a single T cell receptor (beta chain) sequence. Its antigen is currently unknown. The CDR3 is 16 amino acids. After removal of 0 bases from V and 0 bases from J, the junction contained 4 bases not matched to a gene. CDR1 and CDR2 (germline): KGHSH, LQKENI. The entry originates in a study of a mutant IDH1 vaccine in newly diagnosed glioma. As to time point: week 47, end of study. With topical imiquimod, each dose of the vaccine consisted of 300 ug of mutant IDH1 20-mer peptide. Sequencing used immunoSEQ multiplex PCR; TCRdb keeps in-frame clones, though not all of them. The profile covers about 52,000 clones, with over 60% appearing a single time and around 4.6% taken by the ten largest.

Sequencing used PBMCs, obtained from a glioma patient whose treatment included an IDH1 peptide vaccine. The receptor's source is a woman in her 40s with glioma. Some clones in this sample may be carry-over from other donors' samples. The rearrangement uses TRBV18 and TRBJ2-7, with 8 bases lining up with TRBD1. In DNA, the CDR3 is TGTGCCAGCTCACCACCAATCAGGGGGCTCTCCTACGAGCAGTACTTC. Translating it yields CASSPPIRGLSYEQYF.